This TCR beta chain is from a study of shared clonotypes between healthy human individuals. About the study: The plates for each donor numbered three CD4 naive, three CD4 memory, two CD8 naive and one CD8 memory. Notes on the study in general: The study found about 5% of naive CD4 clonotypes shared across several donors. Sampling was confined to blood; repertoires within tissues likely differ.

On this clone: Its target is unknown.

Assay used: immunoSEQ multiplex PCR; TCRdb lists only in-frame clones, some missing. The repertoire holds around 2,000,000 clones, with roughly 95% as singletons. As defined, naive CD8 cells were CD45RO-negative and positively selected for CCR7, with terminally differentiated effector memory CD45RA+ cells excluded. Germline V gives CDR1 SNHLY, CDR2 FYNNEI. There are 13 residues in the CDR3. Trimming shortened V by 8 bases and J by 4 bases, and 14 bases separated the two germline ends. The sequence came from a man aged 18-30 years in good health. Sequenced sample: naive CD8+ T cells sorted from blood. This rearrangement joins TRBV2 to TRBJ1-2, with unresolved D. CDR3 in amino acids: CASSPGVGYGYTF. In nucleotides, the CDR3 is TGTGCCAGCTCTCCAGGTGTGGGCTATGGCTACACCTTC.